These T cell receptor beta chains were read from a single sample in a study of the immune and genomic landscape of osteosarcoma. This table comes from immunoSEQ multiplex PCR, and its TCRdb copy is limited to in-frame clones, with some not included. Counted here are some 980 clones, approximately 59% occurring once; the ten biggest clones make up around 30%. Specimen: tumor tissue from a local recurrence in the femur. These receptors came from a man between 65 and 79 years old with osteosarcoma. Each CDR3 is given with its conserved first and last residue. A D gene is named only where the DNA matches it firmly. Not every row has a clone size; where given, it reads once, few, many or a size class.

D gene,clone size,CDR3 length,J gene,V gene,CDR3 DNA,CDR3 protein
TRBD1,-,16,TRBJ1-1,TRBV5-1,TGCGCCAGCAGCAAATTAACCGGGACAGGGAACACTGAAGCTTTCTTT,CASSKLTGTGNTEAFF
-,-,16,TRBJ2-7,TRBV5-5,TGTGCCAGCAGCGAAGAGACGGACAGAAAATTCTACGAGCAGTACTTC,CASSEETDRKFYEQYF
TRBD1,-,16,TRBJ1-5,TRBV28,TGTGCCAGCAGTTTATGGCATCCGGACAGGAATCAGCCCCAGCATTTT,CASSLWHPDRNQPQHF
-,-,15,TRBJ2-7,TRBV11-1,TGTGCCAGCAGCTCGAGGGGCCCCGACGCCTACGAGCAGTACTTC,CASSSRGPDAYEQYF
-,large,11,TRBJ2-3,TRBV7-9,TGTGCCAGCACCTATACAGATACGCAGTATTTT,CASTYTDTQYF
-,-,12,TRBJ1-5,TRBV6-6,TGTGCCAGCTCGGATCTCTATCAGCCCCAGCATTTT,CASSDLYQPQHF
-,large,14,TRBJ1-2,TRBV2,TGTGCCAGCAGTGACGGGGGCAGCCTGGGAGGCTACACCTTC,CASSDGGSLGGYTF
-,-,13,TRBJ1-1,TRBV11-2,TGTGCCAGCAGCTCCCGAGATCCTACTGAAGCTTTCTTT,CASSSRDPTEAFF
-,-,15,TRBJ1-2,TRBV5-4,TGTGCCAGCAGCACGATAAGGGGGAGTGACTATGGCTACACCTTC,CASSTIRGSDYGYTF
-,large,15,TRBJ2-5,TRBV6-5,TGTGCCAGCAGTTACTTGGGACGGAACCAAGAGACCCAGTACTTC,CASSYLGRNQETQYF
TRBD1,-,17,TRBJ2-7,TRBV7-3,TGTGCCAGCAGCTTAAATCCGGCCGGGACAGGGGTGGATGAGCAGTACTTC,CASSLNPAGTGVDEQYF
-,-,15,TRBJ2-3,TRBV5-8,TGTGCCAGCAGCTTGGGATCCTCTAGCACAGATACGCAGTATTTT,CASSLGSSSTDTQYF
-,-,15,TRBJ1-1,TRBV5-1,TGCGCCAGCAGCTTGCCCAACGGTGGGGACACTGAAGCTTTCTTT,CASSLPNGGDTEAFF
-,-,17,TRBJ2-4,TRBV5-4,TGTGCCAGCAGCTTGGAACAGGGCAGTATTGGCAAAAACATTCAGTACTTC,CASSLEQGSIGKNIQYF
-,-,14,TRBJ2-5,TRBV5-1,TGCGCCAGCAGCCAACCCGTGGGGCAAGAGACCCAGTACTTC,CASSQPVGQETQYF
-,once,11,TRBJ2-1,TRBV7-1,TGTGCCAGCTCAGGAGGGAGTGAGCAGTTCTTC,CASSGGSEQFF
TRBD1,few,14,TRBJ1-5,TRBV10-2,TGCGCCAGCAGCCGACAGGGCAGCAATCAGCCCCAGCATTTT,CASSRQGSNQPQHF
TRBD1,-,16,TRBJ2-5,TRBV2,TGTGCCAGCACCTTAGAAGGCAGGGGGCGCGAAGAGACCCAGTACTTC,CASTLEGRGREETQYF
-,-,15,TRBJ2-7,TRBV6-1,TGTGCCAGCAGTTTTGACAGGTTAAGCTCCTACGAGCAGTACTTC,CASSFDRLSSYEQYF
-,-,18,TRBJ2-6,TRBV7-8,TGTGCCAGCAGCATATGGGTTTACCCACAAAGGCGGGCCAACGTCCTGACTTTC,CASSIWVYPQRRANVLTF
-,-,13,TRBJ1-2,TRBV6-1,TGTGCCACCGGAGCCACTCAGGACTATGGCTACACCTTC,CATGATQDYGYTF
TRBD1,-,14,TRBJ1-5,TRBV5-8,TGTGCCAGCAGCTTGGGACAGGGTCACCAGCCCCAGCATTTT,CASSLGQGHQPQHF
-,-,14,TRBJ2-3,TRBV2,TGTGCCAGCAGTCTTGGACTCCCAGGGGATACGCAGTATTTT,CASSLGLPGDTQYF
-,-,14,TRBJ2-6,TRBV29-1,TGCAGCGTTAGCATACAAAGTCGGGCCAACGTCCTGACTTTC,CSVSIQSRANVLTF
TRBD1,-,17,TRBJ2-1,TRBV7-9,TGTGCCAGCAGCGTCGAACAGGGGGCCAGATCCTACAATGAGCAGTTCTTC,CASSVEQGARSYNEQFF
-,-,15,TRBJ1-3,TRBV11-3,TGTGCCAGCAGCTTAACTCCGACACCGGGAAACACCATATATTTT,CASSLTPTPGNTIYF
-,once,11,TRBJ2-3,TRBV20-1,TGCAGTGCCATACGCACAGATACGCAGTATTTT,CSAIRTDTQYF
-,-,14,TRBJ2-5,TRBV7-2,TGTGCCAGCAGCTTAGGTAGCCTGTTGGGGACCCAGTACTTC,CASSLGSLLGTQYF
TRBD1,-,14,TRBJ1-6,TRBV5-1,TGCGCCAGCAGCGATAGACAGGGGGCCTCACCCCTCCACTTT,CASSDRQGASPLHF
-,-,11,TRBJ2-5,TRBV5-6,TGTGCCAGCAGCTGGGGAGAGACCCAGTACTTC,CASSWGETQYF
-,-,16,TRBJ1-1,TRBV6-5,TGTGCCAGCAGTTACTCGAGACTGGCTATGAACACTGAAGCTTTCTTT,CASSYSRLAMNTEAFF
-,few,15,TRBJ1-1,TRBV15,TGTGCCACCAGCAGAGATGGACACTCGAACACTGAAGCTTTCTTT,CATSRDGHSNTEAFF
-,-,17,TRBJ2-7,TRBV4-1,TGCGCCAGCAGCCAAAAGCCTGTGACAGGTATATCCTACGAGCAGTACTTC,CASSQKPVTGISYEQYF
-,-,14,TRBJ2-5,TRBV7-9,TGTGCCAGCAGCTTATCCGGGACGATAGAGACCCAGTACTTC,CASSLSGTIETQYF
-,-,14,TRBJ2-7,TRBV10-3,TGTGCCATCAGTGGCTCGGCGCCTGGATACGAGCAGTACTTC,CAISGSAPGYEQYF
TRBD1,-,14,TRBJ2-7,TRBV18,TGTGCCAGCTCACCACTCCGACAGGGCGACGAGCAGTACTTC,CASSPLRQGDEQYF
-,-,14,TRBJ2-5,TRBV5-1,TGCGCCAGCAGCTCAGGACAGTACCAAGAGACCCAGTACTTC,CASSSGQYQETQYF
TRBD1,-,13,TRBJ2-7,TRBV5-8,TGTGCCAGCAGTTTGGACAGGGCCTACGAGCAGTACTTC,CASSLDRAYEQYF
-,once,12,TRBJ2-1,TRBV4-1,TGCGCCTCTGGGGCCTCCTACAATGAGCAGTTCTTC,CASGASYNEQFF
TRBD1,-,15,TRBJ2-7,TRBV7-9,TGTGCCAGCAGCGAGAGCCGGGACAGACCCTACGAGCAGTACTTC,CASSESRDRPYEQYF
-,large,13,TRBJ1-2,TRBV27,TGTGCCAGCAGTTTCACAGGTGATTATGGCTACACCTTC,CASSFTGDYGYTF
TRBD1,-,15,TRBJ1-4,TRBV5-8,TGTGCCAGCAGGCGCGACAGGGGGAGGGGTGAAAAACTGTTTTTT,CASRRDRGRGEKLFF
TRBD2,-,19,TRBJ2-3,TRBV4-1,TGCGCCAGCAGCCCGGGTCGACTAGCGGGGGGGTATAGAGCAGATACGCAGTATTTT,CASSPGRLAGGYRADTQYF
-,-,19,TRBJ2-3,TRBV5-8,TGTGCCAGCAGCCAAGTGGGGGTAACGGGGGCCCCTAGCACAGATACGCAGTATTTT,CASSQVGVTGAPSTDTQYF
-,-,13,TRBJ2-3,TRBV4-1,TGCGCCAGCAGCCAAGGTTCCGCAGATACGCAGTATTTT,CASSQGSADTQYF
-,few,12,TRBJ1-1,TRBV15,TGTGCCACCAGGCGGCAGGTAGGGGAAGCTTTCTTT,CATRRQVGEAFF
-,few,15,TRBJ1-3,TRBV6-1,TGTGCCAGCAGCCCGTCGGGGCCGCCTGGAAACACCATATATTTT,CASSPSGPPGNTIYF
-,-,12,TRBJ2-3,TRBV11-1,TGTGCCAGCAGCCCCGCTTTTTATGCGCAGTATTTT,CASSPAFYAQYF